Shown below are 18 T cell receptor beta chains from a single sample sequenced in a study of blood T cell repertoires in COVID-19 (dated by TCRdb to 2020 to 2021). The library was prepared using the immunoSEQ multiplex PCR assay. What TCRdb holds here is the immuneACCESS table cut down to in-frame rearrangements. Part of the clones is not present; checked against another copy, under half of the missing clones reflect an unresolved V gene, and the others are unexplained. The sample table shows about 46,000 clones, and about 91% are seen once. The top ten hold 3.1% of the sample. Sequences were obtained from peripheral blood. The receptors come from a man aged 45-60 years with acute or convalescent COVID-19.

This chain's CDR3 is CASSLVSGNQPQHF. CDR3 bases: TGTGCCAGCAGTTTAGTGTCAGGAAATCAGCCCCAGCATTTT. The rearrangement uses TRBV28 and TRBJ1-5; D remains ambiguous. CDR3 size: 14 residues. V lost 2 bases to trimming and J lost 4 bases, with 9 bases between them. The V gene's germline CDR1 is MDHEN and CDR2 SYDVKM.

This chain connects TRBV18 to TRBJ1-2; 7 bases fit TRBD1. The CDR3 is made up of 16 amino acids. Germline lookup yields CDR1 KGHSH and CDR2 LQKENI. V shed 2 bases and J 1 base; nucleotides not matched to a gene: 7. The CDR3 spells CASSPWPGQLNYGYTF. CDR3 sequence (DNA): TGTGCCAGCTCACCATGGCCGGGACAGCTTAACTATGGCTACACCTTC.

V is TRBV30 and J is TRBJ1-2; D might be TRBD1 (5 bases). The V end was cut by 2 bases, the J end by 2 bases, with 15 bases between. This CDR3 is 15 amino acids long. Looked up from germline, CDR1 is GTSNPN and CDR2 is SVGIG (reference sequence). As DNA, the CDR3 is TGTGCCTGGAGTCCTCGGGACTTCGTAAACTATGGCTACACCTTC. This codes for CAWSPRDFVNYGYTF.

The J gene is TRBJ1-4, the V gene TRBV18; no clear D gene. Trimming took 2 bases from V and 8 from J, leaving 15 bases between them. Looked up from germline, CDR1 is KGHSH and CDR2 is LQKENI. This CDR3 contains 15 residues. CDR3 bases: TGTGCCAGCTCACCAGGGAGGGATGAGTACGAAAAACTGTTTTTT. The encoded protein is CASSPGRDEYEKLFF.

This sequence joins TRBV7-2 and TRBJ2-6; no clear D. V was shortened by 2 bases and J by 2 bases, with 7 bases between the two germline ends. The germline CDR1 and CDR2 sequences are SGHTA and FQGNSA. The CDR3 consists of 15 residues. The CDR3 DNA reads TGTGCCAGCAGCTTATTCTCGGCTGGGGCCAACGTCCTGACTTTC. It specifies CASSLFSAGANVLTF.

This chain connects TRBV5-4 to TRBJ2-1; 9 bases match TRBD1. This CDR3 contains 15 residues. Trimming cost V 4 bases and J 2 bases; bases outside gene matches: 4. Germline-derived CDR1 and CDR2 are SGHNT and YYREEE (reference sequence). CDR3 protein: CASSTGQGTYNEQFF. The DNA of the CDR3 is TGTGCCAGCAGCACGGGACAGGGAACCTACAATGAGCAGTTCTTC.

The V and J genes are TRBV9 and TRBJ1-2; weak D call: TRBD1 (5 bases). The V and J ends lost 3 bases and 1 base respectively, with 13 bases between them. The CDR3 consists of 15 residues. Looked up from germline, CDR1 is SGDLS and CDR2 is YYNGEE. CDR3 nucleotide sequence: TGTGCCAGCAGCGCGGGGGGAGGGATTAACTATGGCTACACCTTC. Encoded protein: CASSAGGGINYGYTF.

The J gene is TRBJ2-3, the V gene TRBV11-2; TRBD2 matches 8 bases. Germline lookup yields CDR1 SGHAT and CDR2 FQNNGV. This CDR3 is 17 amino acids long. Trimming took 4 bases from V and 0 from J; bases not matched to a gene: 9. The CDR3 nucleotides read TGTGCCAGCAGCTCCCCTGTTGCTAGCGGGAGCACAGATACGCAGTATTTT. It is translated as CASSSPVASGSTDTQYF.

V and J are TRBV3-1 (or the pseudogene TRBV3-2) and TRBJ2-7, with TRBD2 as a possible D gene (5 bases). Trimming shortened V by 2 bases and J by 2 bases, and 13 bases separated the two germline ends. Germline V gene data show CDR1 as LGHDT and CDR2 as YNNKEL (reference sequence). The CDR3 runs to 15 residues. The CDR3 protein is CASSQSGIPTYEQYF. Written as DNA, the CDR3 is TGTGCCAGCAGCCAAAGCGGTATTCCAACCTACGAGCAGTACTTC.

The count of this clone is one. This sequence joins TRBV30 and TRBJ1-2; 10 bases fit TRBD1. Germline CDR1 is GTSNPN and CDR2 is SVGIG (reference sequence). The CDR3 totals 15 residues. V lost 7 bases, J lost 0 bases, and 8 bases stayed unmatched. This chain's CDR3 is CASRDRGPSNYGYTF. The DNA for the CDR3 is TGTGCCTCCCGGGACAGGGGCCCCTCTAACTATGGCTACACCTTC.

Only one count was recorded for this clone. CDR3 residues: CASSISGKAFF. The CDR3 DNA reads TGTGCCAGTAGTATTTCAGGGAAAGCTTTCTTT. This chain links TRBV19 with TRBJ1-1; maybe TRBD1 (5 bases). Trimming pared 3 bases from V and 9 bases from J, leaving 8 bases between. The CDR3 loop spans 11 amino acids. The V gene's germline CDR1 is LNHDA and CDR2 SQIVND (reference sequence).

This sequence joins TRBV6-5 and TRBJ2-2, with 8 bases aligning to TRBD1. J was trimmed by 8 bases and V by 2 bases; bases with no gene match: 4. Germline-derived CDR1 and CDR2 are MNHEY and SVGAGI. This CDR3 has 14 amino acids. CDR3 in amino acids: CASSYDRGTGELFF. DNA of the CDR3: TGTGCCAGCAGTTACGACAGGGGAACTGGGGAGCTGTTTTTT.

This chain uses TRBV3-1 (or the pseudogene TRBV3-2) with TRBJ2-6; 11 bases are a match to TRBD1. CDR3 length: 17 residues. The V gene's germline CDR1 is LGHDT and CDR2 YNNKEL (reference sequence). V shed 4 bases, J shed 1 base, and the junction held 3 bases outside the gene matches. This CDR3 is CASSPRDRGSGANVLTF. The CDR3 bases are TGTGCCAGCAGCCCCCGGGACAGGGGGTCTGGGGCCAACGTCCTGACTTTC.

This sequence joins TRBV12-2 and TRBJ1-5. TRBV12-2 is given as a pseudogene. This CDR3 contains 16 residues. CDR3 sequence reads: CASRPRPDFSNQPQHF. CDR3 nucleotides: TGTGCAAGTCGGCCCCGCCCAGACTTTAGCAATCAGCCCCAGCATTTT.

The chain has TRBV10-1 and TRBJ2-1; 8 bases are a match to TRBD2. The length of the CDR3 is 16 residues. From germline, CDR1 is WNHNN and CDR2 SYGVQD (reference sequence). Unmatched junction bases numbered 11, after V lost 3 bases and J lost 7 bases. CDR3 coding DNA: TGCGCCAGCAGTGACACGGGGGGGCCGGGGATAAATGAGCAGTTCTTC. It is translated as CASSDTGGPGINEQFF.

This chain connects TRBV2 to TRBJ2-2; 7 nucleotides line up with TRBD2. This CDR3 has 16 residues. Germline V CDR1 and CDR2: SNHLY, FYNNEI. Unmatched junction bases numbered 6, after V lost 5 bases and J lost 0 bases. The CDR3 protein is CASSYLAASNTGELFF. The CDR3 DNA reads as TGTGCCAGCAGTTACCTAGCGGCGTCGAACACCGGGGAGCTGTTTTTT.

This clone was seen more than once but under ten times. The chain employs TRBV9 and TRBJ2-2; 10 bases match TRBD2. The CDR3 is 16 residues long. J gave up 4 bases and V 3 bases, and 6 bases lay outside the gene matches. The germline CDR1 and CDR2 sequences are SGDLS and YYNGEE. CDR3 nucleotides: TGTGCCAGCAGCGGAATAGCGGGGGGTCTCACCGGGGAGCTGTTTTTT. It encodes CASSGIAGGLTGELFF.

The CDR3 DNA reads as TGTGCCAGCAGCTTGGGGGCCCGGAACAATGAGCAGTTCTTC. This encodes CASSLGARNNEQFF. The chain has TRBV7-7 and TRBJ2-1; a weak D match, TRBD1 (6 bases). The germline CDR1 and CDR2 sequences are SSHAT and FNYEAQ (reference sequence). V gave up 3 bases and J gave up 5 bases, with 11 bases separating them. The CDR3 spans 14 residues.